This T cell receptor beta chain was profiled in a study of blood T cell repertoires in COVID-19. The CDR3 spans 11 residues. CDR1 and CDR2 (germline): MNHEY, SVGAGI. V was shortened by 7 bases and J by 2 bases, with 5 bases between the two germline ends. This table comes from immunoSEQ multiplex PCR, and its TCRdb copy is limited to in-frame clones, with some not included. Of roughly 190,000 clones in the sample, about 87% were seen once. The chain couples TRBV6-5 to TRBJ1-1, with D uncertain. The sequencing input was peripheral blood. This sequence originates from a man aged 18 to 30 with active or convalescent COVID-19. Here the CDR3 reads CASTQNTEAFF. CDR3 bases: TGTGCCAGCACCCAAAACACTGAAGCTTTCTTT.